This TCR beta chain was sequenced during a study of patients and donors after allogeneic stem cell transplantation. Germline V gives CDR1 MNHNS, CDR2 SASEGT. The CDR3 length is 14 residues. One entry per CDR3 protein, called by TCRdb with MiXCR from the RT-PCR reads. The repertoire holds more than 850,000 distinct CDR3 sequences, about a sixth seen once, with approximately 5.9% in the top ten. There are a few counts of this clonotype. This clonotype was obtained from a human donor who was either an allogeneic HSCT recipient or a stem cell or donor lymphocyte infusion donor (not recorded which). It is not recorded whose cells these are; they may come from a transplant donor. Material for sequencing was blood, either unsorted or a sorted T cell fraction (not recorded which). The V and J genes are TRBV6-1 and TRBJ2-2; the match to TRBD2 covers 10 bases. In nucleotides, the CDR3 is TGTGCGGCCCAGCGGGAGGGTAACACCGGGGAGCTGTTTTTT. It encodes CAAQREGNTGELFF.